Listed below are T cell receptor beta chains from one sample, sequenced in a study of CD8 T cells in Susac syndrome. TCRdb independently ran MiXCR on the immunoSEQ multiplex PCR reads; one entry per CDR3 protein. The sample has fewer than 200,000 distinct CDR3 sequences, about 95% seen once. The sequencing input was CD8+ T cells from PBMCs. The receptors come from a human donor with multiple sclerosis. Each CDR3 is given without its conserved first and last residue. The order of the fields is D gene, J gene, V gene, clone size, CDR3 protein. The D gene is left open where the match is weak. Clone size is shown for a subset of rows, as once, few, many or a class of expanded clone.

>TRBD2|TRBJ2-1|TRBV2|-
ASSGTSSYNEQF
>TRBD2|TRBJ2-5|TRBV25-1|-
ASSESHRGRYQETQY
>-|TRBJ2-1|TRBV9|-
ASSAPGTAGGEQF
>-|TRBJ2-1|TRBV5-6|-
ASSLVGKF
>-|TRBJ2-1|TRBV20-1|-
SATPPTSNEQF
>-|TRBJ1-5|TRBV29-1|-
SVEGHPSNQPQH
>TRBD1|TRBJ2-6|TRBV29-1|-
SVGDRVRTGANVLT
>-|TRBJ2-7|TRBV12-3/TRBV12-4|once
ASSVDTNDYEQY
>-|TRBJ2-4|TRBV7-2|once
ASSLRFRVETKNIQY
>-|TRBJ2-5|TRBV20-1|-
SARVLGELPQY
>-|TRBJ2-1|TRBV28|-
ASNPLTRYSRTNEQF